This paragraph covers one T cell receptor beta chain sequence. This clonotype was observed many times. Its antigen remains undetermined. The input lacks base qualities; no much larger clone sits a single base away. The data derive from a study of T-cell reconstitution after alpha-beta-depleted transplantation in children listed by TCRdb under 2016. Study-wide context: The study quantitatively tracked T-cell immune reconstitution after TCRalphabeta/CD19-depleted allogeneic hematopoietic cell transplantation in children using TCR repertoire profiling.

Library generation was performed with PCR. Sequencing was performed on an Illumina HiSeq 2500. To normalize quantification of the TCRbeta repertoire, the TCR libraries were built with molecular barcoding that relied on unique molecular identifiers. In-frame beta chains were kept once TCRdb had trimmed the public reads at Q25 with fastp and called clones with MiXCR. Here each entry gathers all rows of one CDR3 protein and keeps the most common genes and DNA. The sample records about 120,000 distinct CDR3 sequences, about 9.4% of which are singletons. The top ten clones comprise around 8.2% of the sample. V and J are truncated by 1 base and 5 bases respectively, leaving an intervening sequence of 12 bases. The CDR1 and CDR2 encoded by the germline V gene are SGHRS and YFSETQ. The CDR3 starts with the cysteine, ends with the phenylalanine, and has 14 residues. The only DNA kept is the CDR3, 42 bases in frame from the first base.

The TCR was taken from a human donor who donated a stem cell graft to a child with acute lymphoblastic leukemia. The material was PBMCs from the stem cell graft donor, obtained from the stem cell graft. The sequence links TRBV5-1 to TRBJ1-1; the D gene assignment is ambiguous. The nucleotides read TGCGCCAGCAGCTTGTTGCAGGTGGGGACTGAAGCTTTCTTT. The encoded protein is CASSLLQVGTEAFF.